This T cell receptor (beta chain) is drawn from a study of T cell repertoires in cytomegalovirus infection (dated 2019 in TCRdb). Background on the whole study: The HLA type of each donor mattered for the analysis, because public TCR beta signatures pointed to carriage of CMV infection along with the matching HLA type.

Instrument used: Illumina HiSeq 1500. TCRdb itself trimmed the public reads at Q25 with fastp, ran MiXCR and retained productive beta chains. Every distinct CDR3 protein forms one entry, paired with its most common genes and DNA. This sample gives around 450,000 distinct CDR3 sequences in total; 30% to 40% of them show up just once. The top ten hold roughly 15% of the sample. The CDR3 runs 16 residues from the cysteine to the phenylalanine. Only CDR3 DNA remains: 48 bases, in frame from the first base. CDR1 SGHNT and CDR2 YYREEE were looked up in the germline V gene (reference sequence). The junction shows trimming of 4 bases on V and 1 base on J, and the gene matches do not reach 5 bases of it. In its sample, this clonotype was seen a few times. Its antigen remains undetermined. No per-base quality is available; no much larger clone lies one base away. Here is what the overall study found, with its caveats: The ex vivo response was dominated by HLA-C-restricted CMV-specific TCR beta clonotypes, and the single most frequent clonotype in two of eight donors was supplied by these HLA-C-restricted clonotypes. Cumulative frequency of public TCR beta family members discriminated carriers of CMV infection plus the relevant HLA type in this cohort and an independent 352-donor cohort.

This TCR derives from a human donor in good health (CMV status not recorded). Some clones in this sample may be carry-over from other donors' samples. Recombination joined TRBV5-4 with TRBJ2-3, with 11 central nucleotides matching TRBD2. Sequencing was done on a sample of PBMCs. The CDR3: CASSPVGLAGTDTQYF. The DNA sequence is TGTGCCAGCAGCCCGGTGGGACTAGCGGGCACAGATACGCAGTATTTT.